One and the same sample provided the 9 T cell receptor beta chains below, sequenced in a study of T cells in Graves' hyperthyroidism and ophthalmopathy. Amplified TCR beta CDR3 regions derived from RNA transcripts. With the HTBI primer set, the TCR CDR3 went through a first round of RT-PCR. One entry per CDR3 protein, called by TCRdb with MiXCR from the multiplex PCR reads. The table has about 59,000 distinct CDR3 sequences, 53% seen once; the top ten hold approximately 3.3%. The sample consisted of blood. The receptor set was obtained from a woman aged 60 to 75 with Graves' ophthalmopathy.

There are many counts of this clonotype. The chain combines TRBV10-1 with TRBJ2-2, with a possible D match to TRBD1 (5 bases). CDR3 size: 13 residues. Germline V lookup: CDR1 WNHNN, CDR2 SYGVQD (reference sequence). With 8 bases removed from V and 2 bases from J, the gap between germline ends came to 9 bases. The CDR3: CASARENTGELFF. The CDR3 nucleotides are TGCGCCAGCGCCAGGGAAAACACCGGGGAGCTGTTTTTT.

This clonotype was observed many times. V usage is TRBV7-9 and J usage is TRBJ2-1, with D perhaps matching TRBD2 (6 bases). This CDR3 is 14 amino acids long. Germline V gene lookup returns CDR1 SEHNR and CDR2 FQNEAQ (reference sequence). V lost 3 bases, J lost 2 bases, and 8 bases lay in between. The CDR3 loop reads CASSFGGAYNEQFF. The CDR3 DNA reads as TGTGCCAGCAGCTTTGGCGGGGCCTACAATGAGCAGTTCTTC.

The V gene is TRBV5-1, the J gene TRBJ1-2, with D possibly being TRBD1 (5 bases). Germline CDR1 and CDR2: SGHRS and YFSETQ. This CDR3 spans 14 amino acids. Trimming pared 4 bases from V and 4 bases from J, leaving 14 bases between. For the CDR3, the DNA is TGCGCCAGCAGCCGAATAATGGGGCCCTATGGCTACACCTTC. This codes for CASSRIMGPYGYTF. The variable domain in full, with the rest retrieved from reference TRBV5-1 and TRBJ1-2, is KAGVTQTPRYLIKTRGQQVTLSCSPISGHRSVSWYQQTPGQGLQFLFEYFSETQRNKGNFPGRFSGRQFSNSRSEMNVSTLELGDSALYLCASSRIMGPYGYTFGSGTRLTVV.

This clonotype showed up just once. The V and J genes are TRBV5-1 and TRBJ2-1; 9 bases fit TRBD1. The length of the CDR3 is 18 residues. Trimming at V came to 4 bases and at J to 4 bases, leaving 15 bases not matched to a gene. Per germline, CDR1 SGHRS and CDR2 YFSETQ. The CDR3 coding sequence is TGCGCCAGCAGCCGCGGGATGGTGGGACAGGGCAGGTACAATGAGCAGTTCTTC. It encodes CASSRGMVGQGRYNEQFF.

Concerning this clonotype itself: Relative to the germline gene, one junction end is altered; a read error may explain this. The chain carries TRBV7-3 and TRBJ2-3; D not resolved. The germline V gene encodes CDR1 SGHTA and CDR2 FQGTGA. The CDR3 is 15 amino acids. CDR3 amino acids: CASSLVPSWLDAQCF. For the CDR3, the DNA is TGTGCCAGCAGCTTAGTCCCTTCGTGGTTAGATGCGCAGTGTTTT.

Many counts were recorded for this clonotype. The rearrangement links TRBV7-7 to TRBJ2-5; no reliable D call. V was clipped by 1 base and J by 5 bases, with 8 bases between them. The CDR3 is 13 amino acids. Germline V gene data show CDR1 as SSHAT and CDR2 as FNYEAQ (reference sequence). The CDR3 protein is CASSLVVLETQYF. The CDR3 DNA reads as TGTGCCAGCAGCTTAGTTGTTTTGGAGACCCAGTACTTC.

The rearrangement joins TRBV12-3 or TRBV12-4 to TRBJ2-1, with 7 bases aligning to TRBD2. V shed 7 bases and J 2 bases; nucleotides not matched to a gene: 14. The CDR3 consists of 17 residues. The CDR3 nucleotides read TGTGCCAGCACCAAAGGACTAGGTGGGAACGCCTACAATGAGCAGTTCTTC. Its translation: CASTKGLGGNAYNEQFF.

This clonotype was counted ten times or more. V usage is TRBV12-3 or TRBV12-4 and J usage is TRBJ2-2, with 9 bases matching TRBD2. Germline trimming cut 0 bases from V and 2 bases from J; bases unmatched to any gene: 10. The length of the CDR3 is 19 residues. The CDR3 loop reads CASSLAGGSGGPNTGELFF. CDR3 DNA: TGTGCCAGCAGTTTAGCGGGGGGTAGCGGGGGACCAAACACCGGGGAGCTGTTTTTT.

This clonotype occurred many times. The chain combines TRBV19 with TRBJ2-6, with TRBD1 matching over 10 bases. Germline V gives CDR1 LNHDA, CDR2 SQIVND (reference sequence). Trimming removed 7 bases from V and 2 bases from J; junction bases left unmatched: 11. The CDR3 length is 18 residues. The CDR3 region has the DNA TGTGCCAGTATGAGGGGGACAGGGGCGCAAGCTGGGGCCAACGTCCTGACTTTC. Residues: CASMRGTGAQAGANVLTF.